What follows are 29 T cell receptor beta chains derived from one specimen sequenced in a study of shared clonotypes between healthy human individuals (dated by TCRdb to the early 2020s). Libraries came from the immunoSEQ multiplex PCR assay. Here the immuneACCESS table is served through TCRdb, limited to in-frame sequences with V and J called. Missing clones are a known gap in these copies; in checked studies unresolved V genes cover under half, and the rest lacks a known reason. The table for this sample lists more than 2,000,000 clones; approximately 94% of them were counted only once. The ten most abundant clones make up over 0.12% of the sample. Sequencing was performed on naive CD4+ T cells sorted from blood. The sample's cell subset or site label, in plain terms: CD45RA+ positively selected. These receptors all stem from a man aged 18 to 29 in good health.

This chain joins TRBV11-2 and TRBJ2-7; D is perhaps TRBD2 (5 bases). V lost 0 bases and J 1 base, leaving 10 bases between the germline ends. There are 15 residues in the CDR3. From germline, CDR1 is SGHAT and CDR2 FQNNGV. CDR3: CASSLDSLASYEQYF. The CDR3 DNA reads as TGTGCCAGCAGCTTAGACAGCCTAGCTTCCTACGAGCAGTACTTC. Variable domain in full (rest from reference TRBV11-2 and TRBJ2-7): EAGVAQSPRYKIIEKRQSVAFWCNPISGHATLYWYQQILGQGPKLLIQFQNNGVVDDSQLPKDRFSAERLKGVDSTLKIQPAKLEDSAVYLCASSLDSLASYEQYFGPGTRLTVT.

CDR3 sequence reads: CAWRAGPTEAFF. The CDR3 nucleotides read TGTGCCTGGAGGGCGGGTCCCACTGAAGCTTTCTTT. This sequence joins TRBV30 and TRBJ1-1; D is uncertain. Germline loops: CDR1 GTSNPN, CDR2 SVGIG (reference sequence). Deletions cut 3 bases from V and 4 bases from J, with 9 bases between. This CDR3 has 12 residues.

This chain joins TRBV4-1 and TRBJ2-1; TRBD2 matches 13 bases. Germline CDR1 and CDR2: MGHRA and YSYEKL. V was clipped by 0 bases and J by 5 bases; unmatched bases: 4. The CDR3 has 17 residues. For the CDR3, the DNA is TGCGCCAGCAGCCAAGAAGGCGGGACTAGCGGGAACAATGAGCAGTTCTTC. It translates to CASSQEGGTSGNNEQFF.

This chain joins TRBV6-1 and TRBJ1-2; no reliable D call. Trimming removed 1 base from V and 4 bases from J, with 13 bases in between. The CDR3 runs 15 residues. Germline V gene sequence: CDR1 MNHNS, CDR2 SASEGT. The chain's CDR3 is CASSEEGGFGYGYTF. CDR3 DNA sequence: TGTGCCAGCAGTGAAGAAGGAGGGTTCGGCTATGGCTACACCTTC.

CDR3 bases: TGTGCCAGCAGTTTGGCAACGAGCGAAAAACTGTTTTTT. The encoded protein is CASSLATSEKLFF. The rearrangement uses TRBV28 and TRBJ1-4; D is unclear. CDR3 length: 13 amino acids. CDR1 is MDHEN and CDR2 is SYDVKM in the germline V gene. V shed 3 bases and J shed 8 bases, with 10 bases lying between them. Variable domain in full (rest from reference TRBV28 and TRBJ1-4): DVKVTQSSRYLVKRTGEKVFLECVQDMDHENMFWYRQDPGLGLRLIYFSYDVKMKEKGDIPEGYSVSREKKERFSLILESASTNQTSMYLCASSLATSEKLFFGSGTQLSVL.

DNA of the CDR3: TGTGCCAGCAGCCTCGGACCGGGCGTCTATAATTCACCCCTCCACTTT. The encoded protein is CASSLGPGVYNSPLHF. The J gene is TRBJ1-6, the V gene TRBV7-2; no clear D. Germline CDR1 reads SGHTA; CDR2 reads FQGNSA. V lost 5 bases and J lost 3, with 14 bases in between. The CDR3 is 16 residues long. Looking up the rest from reference TRBV7-2 and TRBJ1-6 gives the full variable domain: GAGVSQSPSNKVTEKGKDVELRCDPISGHTALYWYRQSLGQGLEFLIYFQGNSAPDKSGLPSDRFSAERTGGSVSTLTIQRTQQEDSAVYLCASSLGPGVYNSPLHFGNGTRLTVT.

The chain couples TRBV9 to TRBJ2-6; a possible D gene is TRBD2 (6 bases). Germline assignment: CDR1 SGDLS and CDR2 YYNGEE. V lost 4 bases to trimming and J lost 0 bases, with 14 bases between them. The CDR3 is 17 residues long. The CDR3 nucleotides are TGTGCCAGCAGCCTGGGACTTTTATCCTCTGGGGCCAACGTCCTGACTTTC. It specifies CASSLGLLSSGANVLTF.

V gene TRBV4-1 combines with J gene TRBJ2-3, with D perhaps matching TRBD2 (6 bases). Trimming pared 2 bases from V and 6 bases from J, leaving 12 bases between. CDR1 and CDR2 from the germline V gene are MGHRA and YSYEKL. The CDR3 is 14 amino acids. The CDR3 loop is CASSQPSVGDTQYF. The CDR3 region has the DNA TGCGCCAGCAGCCAACCTAGCGTGGGGGATACGCAGTATTTT.

The chain combines TRBV7-9 with TRBJ2-3; 7 bases are a match to TRBD2. This CDR3 is built from 15 residues. CDR1 and CDR2 (germline): SEHNR, FQNEAQ (reference sequence). V was pared by 5 bases and J by 1 base, with 6 bases of the junction left unmatched. The CDR3 DNA sequence: TGTGCCAGCAGCCCCGGTCGGGGGGGCACAGATACGCAGTATTTT. It specifies CASSPGRGGTDTQYF.

The chain employs TRBV5-1 and TRBJ2-3; D is uncertain. The germline gives CDR1 SGHRS, CDR2 YFSETQ. Trimming pared 5 bases from V and 2 bases from J, leaving 18 bases between. The CDR3 consists of 16 residues. The CDR3 sequence is CASRESVGFSTDTQYF. For the CDR3, the DNA is TGCGCCAGCAGGGAAAGCGTCGGGTTCTCCACAGATACGCAGTATTTT.

The chain is built from TRBV2 and TRBJ1-1, with a tentative D call TRBD1 (5 bases). Germline V gene lookup returns CDR1 SNHLY and CDR2 FYNNEI. The CDR3 sequence is 13 residues long. V was cut by 3 bases and J by 6 bases, with 11 bases left in between. CDR3 residues: CASSEGGVAEAFF. The CDR3 DNA follows: TGTGCCAGCAGTGAGGGGGGAGTGGCTGAAGCTTTCTTT.

V usage is TRBV6-5 and J usage is TRBJ2-3; D remains ambiguous. The V gene's germline CDR1 is MNHEY and CDR2 SVGAGI. The V end lost 6 bases, the J end lost 8 bases, and 12 bases lay between the germline ends. This CDR3 has 12 residues. In DNA, the CDR3 is TGTGCCAGCAGGATCATAGAGCGTACGCAGTATTTT. Amino acids: CASRIIERTQYF.

The rearrangement links TRBV10-3 to TRBJ2-5; 10 bases agree with TRBD2. The CDR3 runs to 14 residues. From germline, CDR1 is ENHRY and CDR2 SYGVKD. With 5 bases clipped from V and 4 bases from J, the junction kept 4 bases outside the gene matches. The CDR3 DNA follows: TGTGCCATCAGTTCAGCGGGGGGGCTAGAGACCCAGTACTTC. Its protein product is CAISSAGGLETQYF.

This chain joins TRBV4-1 and TRBJ1-5; a weak D match, TRBD1 (5 bases). The CDR3 totals 20 residues. Trimming cost V 0 bases and J 0 bases, with 21 bases left between them. Germline lookup yields CDR1 MGHRA and CDR2 YSYEKL. The CDR3 is CASSQDLGQGRGYSNQPQHF. CDR3 coding DNA: TGCGCCAGCAGCCAAGATCTTGGGCAGGGAAGGGGATATAGCAATCAGCCCCAGCATTTT.

As DNA, the CDR3 is TGTGCCATCAGTGGATTCGAGACGGAGACCCAGTACTTC. Translated: CAISGFETETQYF. The V and J genes are TRBV10-3 and TRBJ2-5, with D uncertain. Trimming cost V 4 bases and J 5 bases, with 11 bases left between them. In germline, CDR1 is ENHRY, CDR2 SYGVKD. The CDR3 has 13 residues.

CDR3 region: CASSPQGTGKSYNEQFF. As DNA, the CDR3 is TGTGCCAGCAGCCCCCAGGGCACGGGAAAATCCTACAATGAGCAGTTCTTC. V and J are TRBV5-5 and TRBJ2-1; D could derive from TRBD1 or TRBD2 (5 bases each). The CDR3 contains 17 residues. The V gene's germline CDR1 is SGHKS and CDR2 YYEKEE (reference sequence). V lost 4 bases, J lost 1 base, and 18 bases lay in between.

The chain uses TRBV7-9 and TRBJ2-5; TRBD2 might be the D (5 bases). V lost 5 bases, J lost 4 bases, and 17 bases lay in between. Germline V gives CDR1 SEHNR, CDR2 FQNEAQ (reference sequence). This CDR3 has 15 amino acids. The CDR3 loop is CASSPEPPRGETQYF. The CDR3 DNA reads as TGTGCCAGCAGCCCCGAACCGCCCCGGGGAGAGACCCAGTACTTC.

The V gene is TRBV7-8, the J gene TRBJ1-5; 9 bases line up with TRBD1. CDR3 length equals 13 residues. V shed 8 bases and J 7 bases; nucleotides not matched to a gene: 6. CDR1 is SGHVS, CDR2 FQNEAQ, per germline. CDR3 coding DNA: TGTGCCAGCCGGGACAGGGCGGGGCAGCCCCAGCATTTT. Its protein is CASRDRAGQPQHF.

The V gene is TRBV11-3, the J gene TRBJ2-2; 15 bases line up with TRBD2. Per germline, CDR1 SGHNT and CDR2 YENEEA. With V trimmed by 3 bases and J by 5 bases, 13 bases remained unmatched. This CDR3 contains 20 residues. The CDR3 loop reads CASSLGLSGLAGGSTGELFF. CDR3 DNA: TGTGCCAGCAGCTTGGGCTTATCGGGACTAGCGGGAGGAAGTACCGGGGAGCTGTTTTTT. Full variable domain (outside the CDR3, taken from reference TRBV11-3 and TRBJ2-2): EAGVVQSPRYKIIEKKQPVAFWCNPISGHNTLYWYLQNLGQGPELLIRYENEEAVDDSQLPKDRFSAERLKGVDSTLKIQPAELGDSAVYLCASSLGLSGLAGGSTGELFFGEGSRLTVL.

The chain joins TRBV5-4 to TRBJ2-5; TRBD1 aligns across 10 bases. Germline CDR1 SGHNT, CDR2 YYREEE (reference sequence). The CDR3 has 15 amino acids. Trimming took 3 bases from V and 3 from J; bases not matched to a gene: 5. In DNA form, the CDR3 reads TGTGCCAGCAGCTCCCGACAGGGGGCTGAAGAGACCCAGTACTTC. Its protein product is CASSSRQGAEETQYF. The full variable domain, completed using reference TRBV5-4 and TRBJ2-5, is ETGVTQSPTHLIKTRGQQVTLRCSSQSGHNTVSWYQQALGQGPQFIFQYYREEENGRGNFPPRFSGLQFPNYSSELNVNALELDDSALYLCASSSRQGAEETQYFGPGTRLLVL.

The chain couples TRBV5-4 to TRBJ2-3; 12 nucleotides align to TRBD2. This CDR3 spans 17 amino acids. V lost 0 bases to trimming and J lost 2 bases; unmatched junction nucleotides: 4. Germline CDR1 is SGHNT and CDR2 is YYREEE (reference sequence). The CDR3 here is CASSLAGLAGLTDTQYF. CDR3 sequence (DNA): TGTGCCAGCAGCTTGGCCGGACTAGCGGGGCTCACAGATACGCAGTATTTT.

The chain recombines TRBV10-3 with TRBJ1-2; the D gene is possibly TRBD1 (6 bases). V was trimmed by 3 bases and J by 7 bases, leaving 12 bases between them. CDR3 length: 13 amino acids. Germline CDR1 reads ENHRY; CDR2 reads SYGVKD. The CDR3, as DNA: TGTGCCATCAGTGATCAGGGGTTGAGTGGCTACACCTTC. This gives the protein CAISDQGLSGYTF.

The chain carries TRBV10-1 and TRBJ2-7, with TRBD1 identical over 8 bases. This CDR3 spans 18 amino acids. V lost 5 bases and J lost 5; bases outside the gene matches: 20. Germline CDR1 reads WNHNN; CDR2 reads SYGVQD (reference sequence). CDR3 sequence reads: CASSPGTGPWGFTNEQYF. In nucleotides, the CDR3 is TGCGCCAGCAGTCCCGGGACAGGACCATGGGGCTTTACTAACGAGCAGTACTTC.

The chain links TRBV11-2 to TRBJ2-7, with a possible D match to TRBD1 (5 bases). V lost 1 base and J 3 bases, leaving 25 bases between the germline ends. CDR1 and CDR2 (germline): SGHAT, FQNNGV. This CDR3 comprises 19 residues. CDR3 nucleotide sequence: TGTGCCAGCAGCTTAGCTCCCCAAGTAGGGGATCAATTAGGCTACGAGCAGTACTTC. This sequence encodes CASSLAPQVGDQLGYEQYF.

A word on this clone: Additional DNA sequences in this sample encode the identical CDR3. The chain recombines TRBV6-5 with TRBJ1-5, with 10 bases that match TRBD1. CDR1 is MNHEY, CDR2 SVGAGI, per germline. This CDR3 is built from 14 residues. V lost 6 bases, J lost 3 bases, and 2 bases stayed unmatched. The CDR3 region is CASRGTGDNQPQHF. Written as DNA, the CDR3 is TGTGCCAGCAGGGGGACAGGGGACAATCAGCCCCAGCATTTT.

V gene TRBV7-2 combines with J gene TRBJ1-2, with TRBD1 matching 10 bases. Germline CDR1 is SGHTA and CDR2 is FQGNSA. J gave up 4 bases and V 4 bases, and 6 bases lay outside the gene matches. CDR3 size: 15 residues. CDR3 amino acids: CASSSPGQGRYGYTF. DNA of the CDR3: TGTGCCAGCAGCTCCCCGGGACAGGGGCGCTATGGCTACACCTTC. Variable domain in full (rest from reference TRBV7-2 and TRBJ1-2): GAGVSQSPSNKVTEKGKDVELRCDPISGHTALYWYRQSLGQGLEFLIYFQGNSAPDKSGLPSDRFSAERTGGSVSTLTIQRTQQEDSAVYLCASSSPGQGRYGYTFGSGTRLTVV.

The chain joins TRBV21-1 to TRBJ2-3. TRBV21-1 is labeled a pseudogene. There are 19 residues in the CDR3. The CDR3 loop reads CASSKDLLDPIPSADTQYF. CDR3 bases: TGTGCCAGCAGCAAAGATTTATTGGACCCGATCCCTTCAGCAGATACGCAGTATTTT.

V usage is TRBV15 and J usage is TRBJ2-6, with unresolved D. This CDR3 has 20 residues. CDR1 and CDR2 (germline): LNHNV, YYDKDF (reference sequence). Trimming removed 0 bases from V and 0 bases from J, with 18 bases in between. CDR3 region: CATSREGPSVVVSGANVLTF. In DNA, the CDR3 is TGTGCCACCAGCAGAGAAGGTCCCTCCGTTGTGGTCTCTGGGGCCAACGTCCTGACTTTC.

The V and J genes are TRBV5-1 and TRBJ1-6, with a tentative D call TRBD1 (5 bases). The CDR3 is made up of 15 amino acids. The V end lost 0 bases, the J end lost 5 bases, and 9 bases lay between the germline ends. Germline V gene data show CDR1 as SGHRS and CDR2 as YFSETQ. The CDR3 DNA reads as TGCGCCAGCAGCTTGGTCTCAGGGAATAATTCACCCCTCCACTTT. Encoded protein: CASSLVSGNNSPLHF.